This record looks at one T cell receptor beta chain sequence and its context. This CDR3 has 14 residues. CDR1 is ENHRY, CDR2 SYGVKD, per germline. Germline trimming cut 2 bases from V and 6 bases from J; bases unmatched to any gene: 3. This record belongs to a study of blood T cell repertoires in COVID-19. Study-level information: PBMCs, B-cell-depleted T cells, or T cells were the source of the cDNA or gDNA that made up the material.

The repertoire was sequenced with immunoSEQ multiplex PCR; TCRdb's copy has only in-frame clones and lacks some. The sample contains about 310,000 clones, roughly 90% of which appear only once. The V call is TRBV10-3, the J call TRBJ2-1; 8 nucleotides line up with TRBD1. Input material: peripheral blood. This clonotype was obtained from a woman aged 40 to 50 with COVID-19, enrolled during active disease. The CDR3 spells CAISEAGGSNEQFF. For the CDR3, the DNA is TGTGCCATCAGTGAGGCAGGGGGCTCCAATGAGCAGTTCTTC.